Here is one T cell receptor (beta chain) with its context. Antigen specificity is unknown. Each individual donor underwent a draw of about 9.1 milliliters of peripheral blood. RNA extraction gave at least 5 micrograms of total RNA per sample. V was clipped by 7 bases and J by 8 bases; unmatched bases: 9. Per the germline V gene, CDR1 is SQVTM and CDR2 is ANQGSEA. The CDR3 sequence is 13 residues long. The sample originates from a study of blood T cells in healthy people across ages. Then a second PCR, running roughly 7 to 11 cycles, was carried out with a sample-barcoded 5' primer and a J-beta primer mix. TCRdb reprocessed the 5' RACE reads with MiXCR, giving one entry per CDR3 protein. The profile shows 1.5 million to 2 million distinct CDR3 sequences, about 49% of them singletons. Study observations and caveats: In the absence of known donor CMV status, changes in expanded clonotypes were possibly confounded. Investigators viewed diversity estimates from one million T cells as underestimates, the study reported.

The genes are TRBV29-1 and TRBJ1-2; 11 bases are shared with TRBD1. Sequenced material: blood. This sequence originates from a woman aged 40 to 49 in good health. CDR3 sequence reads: CSGTDRGHKGYTF. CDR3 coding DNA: TGCAGCGGGACGGACAGGGGGCATAAGGGCTACACCTTC.